These 30 T cell receptor beta chains came from one sample sequenced in a study of cytomegalovirus exposure and HLA in healthy donors. PCR primers comprised 60 Vbeta and 13 Jbeta primers. TCRdb keeps only in-frame clones here, not all; method: immunoSEQ multiplex PCR. Altogether around 150,000 clones are present, around 80% being singletons, with the ten largest covering over 1.1%. Sequenced: PBMCs. The receptors stem from a man aged 18 to 30 in good health and CMV-seronegative.

This clone has more than one count but fewer than ten. This sequence joins TRBV5-1 and TRBJ1-3; D remains ambiguous. The CDR3 runs 14 residues. From germline, CDR1 is SGHRS and CDR2 YFSETQ. The V end lost 2 bases, the J end lost 0 bases, and 6 bases lay between the germline ends. The CDR3 spells CASSFGDSGNTIYF. In nucleotides, the CDR3 is TGCGCCAGCAGCTTTGGAGACTCTGGAAACACCATATATTTT.

The chain employs TRBV11-2 and TRBJ2-7, with 8 nucleotides matching TRBD2. CDR3 size: 16 residues. CDR1 is SGHAT and CDR2 is FQNNGV in the germline V gene. Trimming cost V 4 bases and J 3 bases; bases outside gene matches: 11. The CDR3 DNA reads as TGTGCCAGCAGCTCGACCGAGGGGCGGGAGGTCTACGAGCAGTACTTC. Its translation is CASSSTEGREVYEQYF.

This clone appeared a single time. V and J are TRBV4-1 and TRBJ2-1; 7 nucleotides match TRBD2. The germline CDR1 and CDR2 sequences are MGHRA and YSYEKL. The CDR3 sequence is 14 residues long. Trimming took 4 bases from V and 1 from J; bases not matched to a gene: 1. The CDR3 sequence: CASSPGGSYNEQFF. The CDR3 nucleotides are TGCGCCAGCAGCCCGGGAGGTTCCTACAATGAGCAGTTCTTC.

The chain joins TRBV21-1 to TRBJ1-5; TRBD1, the table's D call, lacks a check against the DNA. TRBV21-1 constitutes a pseudogene. This CDR3 contains 16 residues. The CDR3 DNA follows: TGTGCCAGCAGCCAGACTACACAGGGGGCGAATCAGCCCCAGCATTTT. This translates into CASSQTTQGANQPQHF.

V gene TRBV7-9 combines with J gene TRBJ2-1; the match to TRBD2 covers 10 bases. This CDR3 has 19 residues. The J segment lost 0 bases and the V segment lost 1 base, leaving 9 bases of the junction unmatched. Germline CDR1 and CDR2: SEHNR and FQNEAQ (reference sequence). The CDR3 bases are TGTGCCAGCAGCTTAGGAGGACTAGCGGTTTGGAGCTCCTACAATGAGCAGTTCTTC. Amino acids: CASSLGGLAVWSSYNEQFF.

The chain links TRBV7-9 to TRBJ2-1, with D possibly being TRBD1 (6 bases). V was clipped by 5 bases and J by 9 bases, with 26 bases between them. Germline loops: CDR1 SEHNR, CDR2 FQNEAQ (reference sequence). The CDR3 runs 17 residues. CDR3 nucleotides: TGTGCCAGCAGCCACCCCGGGACATCCGCCCCAGTCACTGAGCAGTTCTTC. Translating it yields CASSHPGTSAPVTEQFF. Complete variable domain (other parts from reference TRBV7-9 and TRBJ2-1): DTGVSQNPRHKITKRGQNVTFRCDPISEHNRLYWYRQTLGQGPEFLTYFQNEAQLEKSRLLSDRFSAERPKGSFSTLEIQRTEQGDSAMYLCASSHPGTSAPVTEQFFGPGTRLTVL.

Remarks on this clone: Relative to the germline gene, one junction end is altered; a read error may explain this. The chain carries TRBV28 and TRBJ2-7, with a weak D call TRBD1 (5 bases). CDR1 MDHEN and CDR2 SYDVKM come from the germline V gene. This CDR3 has 12 residues. CDR3 protein: CASSQEVGAPSF. DNA for the CDR3: TGTGCCAGCAGCCAAGAGGTTGGGGCCCCCTCCTTC.

The chain's CDR3 is CASSLGEASYEQYF. The CDR3 nucleotides read TGTGCCAGCAGCTTAGGGGAGGCCAGCTACGAGCAGTACTTC. This chain joins TRBV7-9 and TRBJ2-7; tentatively, D is TRBD2 (6 bases). CDR3 length equals 14 residues. The germline V gene has CDR1 SEHNR and CDR2 FQNEAQ (reference sequence). The V end was cut by 1 base, the J end by 3 bases, with 10 bases between.

V usage is TRBV25-1 and J usage is TRBJ2-5, with TRBD1 matching over 9 bases. V was clipped by 2 bases and J by 5 bases; unmatched bases: 3. CDR3 length equals 14 residues. In germline, CDR1 is MGHDK, CDR2 SYGVNS. Here the CDR3 reads CASSERTGVETQYF. As DNA, the CDR3 is TGTGCCAGCAGTGAACGGACAGGGGTGGAGACCCAGTACTTC.

This clone was picked up a small number of times. The chain joins TRBV6-5 to TRBJ2-7; TRBD1 aligns across 10 bases. CDR1 and CDR2 (germline): MNHEY, SVGAGI. Unmatched junction bases numbered 8, after V lost 6 bases and J lost 3 bases. The CDR3 is 15 residues long. The CDR3 here is CASRPGTGEFYEQYF. CDR3 sequence (DNA): TGTGCCAGCAGACCCGGGACAGGGGAATTCTACGAGCAGTACTTC.

This clone showed up just a few times. This chain connects TRBV6-1 to TRBJ2-7; D is possibly TRBD1 (5 bases). Trimming pared 0 bases from V and 2 bases from J, leaving 11 bases between. This CDR3 is built from 15 residues. Per the germline V gene, CDR1 is MNHNS and CDR2 is SASEGT. CDR3 DNA: TGTGCCAGCAGTGAAGCTGGCAGGGTCCCCTACGAGCAGTACTTC. It is translated as CASSEAGRVPYEQYF.

The rearrangement joins TRBV9 to TRBJ2-2, with 7 bases fitting TRBD2. The CDR3 is 17 residues long. Germline V gene lookup returns CDR1 SGDLS and CDR2 YYNGEE. With 0 bases clipped from V and 4 bases from J, the junction kept 9 bases outside the gene matches. CDR3 in amino acids: CASSVGPAGEFTGELFF. The DNA of the CDR3 is TGTGCCAGCAGCGTAGGCCCGGCGGGAGAGTTCACCGGGGAGCTGTTTTTT. Looking up the rest from reference TRBV9 and TRBJ2-2 gives the full variable domain: DSGVTQTPKHLITATGQRVTLRCSPRSGDLSVYWYQQSLDQGLQFLIQYYNGEERAKGNILERFSAQQFPDLHSELNLSSLELGDSALYFCASSVGPAGEFTGELFFGEGSRLTVL.

The CDR3 DNA sequence: TGTGCCAGCAGTGAAGGGCAGTTCTATGGCTACACCTTC. It encodes CASSEGQFYGYTF. J is TRBJ1-2 and V is TRBV6-1, with unresolved D. Germline CDR1 reads MNHNS; CDR2 reads SASEGT. V lost 1 base, J lost 4 bases, and 7 bases lay in between. The CDR3 totals 13 residues.

The chain employs TRBV5-1 and TRBJ2-3; 10 bases line up with TRBD2. Germline assignment: CDR1 SGHRS and CDR2 YFSETQ. Trimming at V came to 0 bases and at J to 5 bases, leaving 6 bases not matched to a gene. The CDR3 has 16 amino acids. The CDR3 loop is CASSLEASGSGDTQYF. The CDR3 DNA reads TGCGCCAGCAGCTTGGAGGCTAGCGGGAGCGGAGATACGCAGTATTTT.

The chain links TRBV7-2 to TRBJ1-2; 9 bases match TRBD1. Per the germline V gene, CDR1 is SGHTA and CDR2 is FQGNSA. CDR3 size: 16 residues. V was pared by 1 base and J by 7 bases, with 10 bases of the junction left unmatched. This chain's CDR3 is CASSLGGTGRLGGYTF. The CDR3 bases are TGTGCCAGCAGCTTAGGGGGGACAGGGAGGTTGGGTGGCTACACCTTC. Supplemented by reference TRBV7-2 and TRBJ1-2, the full variable domain reads GAGVSQSPSNKVTEKGKDVELRCDPISGHTALYWYRQSLGQGLEFLIYFQGNSAPDKSGLPSDRFSAERTGGSVSTLTIQRTQQEDSAVYLCASSLGGTGRLGGYTFGSGTRLTVV.

This rearrangement joins TRBV5-4 to TRBJ1-4, with 7 nucleotides matching TRBD1. Per germline, CDR1 SGHNT and CDR2 YYREEE (reference sequence). The CDR3 runs to 16 residues. J gave up 3 bases and V 4 bases, and 9 bases lay outside the gene matches. The CDR3 spells CASSTDPQGANEKLFF. In DNA, the CDR3 is TGTGCCAGCAGCACAGACCCTCAGGGGGCTAATGAAAAACTGTTTTTT.

V is TRBV30 and J is TRBJ2-1; TRBD1 agrees at 7 bases. The CDR3 spans 13 residues. V gave up 1 base and J gave up 7 bases; unmatched junction bases: 4. The germline CDR1 and CDR2 sequences are GTSNPN and SVGIG (reference sequence). The CDR3 coding sequence is TGTGCCTGGAGTGGGGCAGGGGGAAATGAGCAGTTCTTC. Amino acids: CAWSGAGGNEQFF.

V and J are TRBV18 and TRBJ2-7; unclear D gene. The CDR3 has 14 residues. Germline lookup yields CDR1 KGHSH and CDR2 LQKENI. V dropped 1 base and J dropped 0 bases, with 7 bases sitting between them. Here the CDR3 DNA reads TGTGCCAGCTCACCACGTCTAGACTCCTACGAGCAGTACTTC. Translating it yields CASSPRLDSYEQYF.

This sequence joins TRBV30 and TRBJ1-2; TRBD1 aligns across 8 bases. The V and J ends lost 5 bases and 8 bases, in that order; junction bases with no gene match: 4. The CDR3 spans 11 residues. CDR1 and CDR2 (germline): GTSNPN, SVGIG (reference sequence). The CDR3 loop is CAWGTGGGYTF. For the CDR3, the DNA is TGTGCCTGGGGGACAGGCGGCGGCTACACCTTC.

The chain employs TRBV28 and TRBJ1-2; 8 positions match TRBD1. The CDR3 length is 15 residues. Losses at the gene ends were 9 bases for V and 8 bases for J; bases not matched to a gene: 17. Germline values: CDR1 MDHEN, CDR2 SYDVKM. The CDR3 loop reads CASHEDRVGKGGYTF. DNA of the CDR3: TGTGCCAGTCACGAGGACAGGGTCGGGAAAGGCGGCTACACCTTC.

The chain recombines TRBV18 with TRBJ1-5; tentative D call: TRBD1 (6 bases). This CDR3 is built from 12 residues. The V gene's germline CDR1 is KGHSH and CDR2 LQKENI. Trimming left V 3 bases short and J 7 bases short, with 7 bases between. The CDR3 sequence: CASSPDRQPQHF. The CDR3 DNA reads as TGTGCCAGCTCACCCGACAGGCAGCCCCAGCATTTT. The full variable domain, completed using reference TRBV18 and TRBJ1-5, is NAGVMQNPRHLVRRRGQEARLRCSPMKGHSHVYWYRQLPEEGLKFMVYLQKENIIDESGMPKERFSAEFPKEGPSILRIQQVVRGDSAAYFCASSPDRQPQHFGDGTRLSIL.

The chain uses TRBV2 and TRBJ2-7; 9 bases are a match to TRBD1. V shed 3 bases and J 2 bases; nucleotides not matched to a gene: 5. Germline CDR1 SNHLY, CDR2 FYNNEI. The CDR3 is 15 amino acids. The CDR3 here is CASSEGQGGTYEQYF. The CDR3 region has the DNA TGTGCCAGCAGTGAGGGACAGGGAGGAACCTACGAGCAGTACTTC.

The chain carries TRBV5-1 and TRBJ2-1, with 11 nucleotides matching TRBD2. The CDR3 has 14 residues. Germline trimming cut 0 bases from V and 8 bases from J; bases unmatched to any gene: 1. CDR1 is SGHRS, CDR2 YFSETQ, per germline. CDR3 residues: CASSLELAGDEQFF. CDR3 in DNA: TGCGCCAGCAGCTTGGAACTAGCGGGGGATGAGCAGTTCTTC.

This sequence joins TRBV6-6 and TRBJ2-6; 7 bases fit TRBD1. Losses at the gene ends were 5 bases for V and 1 base for J; bases not matched to a gene: 2. This CDR3 has 15 amino acids. The germline gives CDR1 MNHNY, CDR2 SVGAGI (reference sequence). The CDR3 bases are TGTGCCAGCAGTGACAGGGTATCTGGGGCCAACGTCCTGACTTTC. Translating gives CASSDRVSGANVLTF.

This clone appeared once. The chain joins TRBV6-5 to TRBJ2-1; 9 bases map to TRBD2. With V trimmed by 2 bases and J by 4 bases, 0 bases remained unmatched. Germline-derived CDR1 and CDR2 are MNHEY and SVGAGI. The CDR3 length is 14 residues. CDR3 protein: CASSYGLAYNEQFF. DNA for the CDR3: TGTGCCAGCAGTTACGGACTAGCGTACAATGAGCAGTTCTTC.

This rearrangement joins TRBV2 to TRBJ2-5, with 10 bases matching TRBD2. The V gene's germline CDR1 is SNHLY and CDR2 FYNNEI. V lost 4 bases, J lost 2 bases, and 7 bases stayed unmatched. CDR3 length: 16 amino acids. The CDR3 protein is CASSAGLAAPQETQYF. DNA for the CDR3: TGTGCCAGCAGTGCCGGACTAGCGGCGCCTCAAGAGACCCAGTACTTC.

The J gene is TRBJ1-2, the V gene TRBV19; possibly TRBD1 for D (5 bases). Trimming stripped 10 bases from V and 4 bases from J, with 13 bases between. The length of the CDR3 is 12 residues. CDR1 and CDR2 from the germline V gene are LNHDA and SQIVND (reference sequence). CDR3 amino acids: CATTDTRYGYTF. In DNA, the CDR3 is TGTGCCACCACGGACACCCGCTATGGCTACACCTTC.

The genes are TRBV7-2 and TRBJ2-7, with TRBD2 as a possible D gene (5 bases). The germline CDR1 and CDR2 sequences are SGHTA and FQGNSA. The CDR3 spans 16 residues. The V and J ends lost 1 base and 0 bases respectively, with 13 bases between them. The CDR3 region has the DNA TGTGCCAGCAGCTTAGGAAGGGCTGGGAGCTCCTACGAGCAGTACTTC. Translating it yields CASSLGRAGSSYEQYF.

The chain recombines TRBV6-5 with TRBJ2-3, with D possibly matching TRBD2 (5 bases). Germline V gene data show CDR1 as MNHEY and CDR2 as SVGAGI. The V and J ends lost 6 bases and 8 bases respectively, with 12 bases between them. The CDR3 totals 12 residues. The CDR3 DNA reads as TGTGCCAGCAGGAGCGGTCTGGGTACGCAGTATTTT. Its translation is CASRSGLGTQYF.

In regard to this clone: One end of the junction does not line up with germline, which may come from a read error. The rearrangement uses TRBV7-9 and TRBJ2-7; weak D call: TRBD2 (7 bases). CDR3 length equals 17 residues. Germline values: CDR1 SEHNR, CDR2 FQNEAQ (reference sequence). The CDR3 DNA sequence: TGTTCCAGCAGCTCCCCCTCGAGGGGGGGCAGCTCCTACGAGCAGTACTTC. Its translation: CSSSSPSRGGSSYEQYF.